Below, 9 T cell receptor beta chains from the same sample are listed, as sequenced in a study of beta chain features in type 1 diabetes. Their antigens are not known. Of the isolated RNA, all was reverse transcribed, and so the sequenced material was expressed TCRB transcripts. Some clones are missing from TCRdb's copy, which holds only in-frame ones; the method was immunoSEQ multiplex PCR. There are 300,000 to 450,000 clones in the sample; over 9.5% occur only once, and 0.01% lies in the top ten. The study's findings and limits: In all four CD4+ subsets, TCRB CDR3 length was significantly, moderately reduced in type 1 diabetes.

The material sequenced was naive CD4+ T cells from blood. The receptors originated from a woman aged 18-35 years with type 1 diabetes.

This clone was found a few times. This chain uses TRBV7-2 with TRBJ1-2; TRBD1 matches 7 bases. J gave up 2 bases and V 9 bases, and 9 bases lay outside the gene matches. Germline V gene data show CDR1 as SGHTA and CDR2 as FQGNSA. The CDR3 is 14 residues long. In nucleotides, the CDR3 is TGTGCCAGTCGGAAACCGGGACAGAACTATGGCTACACCTTC. Its translation is CASRKPGQNYGYTF.

This clone came up a few times. This chain joins TRBV28 and TRBJ2-7; 7 bases align to TRBD2. Germline values: CDR1 MDHEN, CDR2 SYDVKM. The CDR3 has 14 amino acids. V was pared by 6 bases and J by 3 bases, with 8 bases of the junction left unmatched. CDR3 sequence (DNA): TGTGCCAGCAGAGCGACTAGCTTAATCTACGAGCAGTACTTC. Amino acids: CASRATSLIYEQYF.

The J gene is TRBJ1-2, the V gene TRBV7-2, with D tentatively TRBD1 (6 bases). CDR1 and CDR2 (germline): SGHTA, FQGNSA. With 5 bases removed from V and 6 bases from J, the gap between germline ends came to 16 bases. The CDR3 loop spans 14 amino acids. In DNA form, the CDR3 reads TGTGCCAGCAGCGTTACCTCCAACAGGGATGGCTACACCTTC. Amino acids: CASSVTSNRDGYTF.

This clone was seen only a few times. This chain joins TRBV4-3 and TRBJ1-2; 10 nucleotides agree with TRBD1. Germline values: CDR1 LGHNA, CDR2 YSLEER. The CDR3 has 15 amino acids. The junction had 4 bases not matched to a gene; V was cut back by 0 bases and J by 6 bases. CDR3 residues: CASSQEDRGLDGYTF. In DNA form, the CDR3 reads TGCGCCAGCAGCCAAGAGGACAGGGGGTTGGATGGCTACACCTTC.

The rearrangement joins TRBV27 to TRBJ2-5, with D possibly being TRBD2 (6 bases). The CDR3 extends over 15 amino acids. V lost 3 bases, J lost 1 base, and 12 bases lay in between. Germline V CDR1 and CDR2: MNHEY, SMNVEV (reference sequence). CDR3 in DNA: TGTGCCAGCAGTTTGTGGTCGGGGGTCCAAGAGACCCAGTACTTC. Translating gives CASSLWSGVQETQYF.

Only a few counts were recorded for this clone. The DNA of the CDR3 is TGCGCCAGCAGCCAAGTCGGGACAGGGAAAGAGACCCAGTACTTC. Its protein is CASSQVGTGKETQYF. V usage is TRBV4-3 and J usage is TRBJ2-5; TRBD1 matches 9 bases. V lost 1 base to trimming and J lost 3 bases; unmatched junction nucleotides: 3. The length of the CDR3 is 15 residues. Germline-derived CDR1 and CDR2 are LGHNA and YSLEER.

V is TRBV28 and J is TRBJ2-1; 12 bases are shared with TRBD2. CDR1 is MDHEN, CDR2 SYDVKM, per germline. V shed 6 bases, J shed 12 bases, and the junction held 9 bases outside the gene matches. This CDR3 is built from 14 residues. The CDR3 DNA reads TGTGCCAGCAGCGCTAGCGGGAGGGTTTGGGCGCAGTTCTTC. It encodes CASSASGRVWAQFF.

This clone appeared a few times. The junction departs from the called germline gene at one end, perhaps through a read error. V gene TRBV7-3 combines with J gene TRBJ2-5; D unclear. Germline CDR1 reads SGHTA; CDR2 reads FQGTGA. The CDR3 is made up of 13 amino acids. The CDR3, as DNA: TGTGCCAGCAGCATAACCTCCCAAGAGACCCAGTACTTC. It translates to CASSITSQETQYF.

The chain joins TRBV6-5 to TRBJ2-3; a weak D match, TRBD2 (6 bases). Trimming removed 2 bases from V and 0 bases from J, with 9 bases in between. Germline CDR1 MNHEY, CDR2 SVGAGI. There are 15 residues in the CDR3. CDR3 in amino acids: CASSYRGVSTDTQYF. CDR3 in DNA: TGTGCCAGCAGTTACCGCGGGGTTAGCACAGATACGCAGTATTTT.